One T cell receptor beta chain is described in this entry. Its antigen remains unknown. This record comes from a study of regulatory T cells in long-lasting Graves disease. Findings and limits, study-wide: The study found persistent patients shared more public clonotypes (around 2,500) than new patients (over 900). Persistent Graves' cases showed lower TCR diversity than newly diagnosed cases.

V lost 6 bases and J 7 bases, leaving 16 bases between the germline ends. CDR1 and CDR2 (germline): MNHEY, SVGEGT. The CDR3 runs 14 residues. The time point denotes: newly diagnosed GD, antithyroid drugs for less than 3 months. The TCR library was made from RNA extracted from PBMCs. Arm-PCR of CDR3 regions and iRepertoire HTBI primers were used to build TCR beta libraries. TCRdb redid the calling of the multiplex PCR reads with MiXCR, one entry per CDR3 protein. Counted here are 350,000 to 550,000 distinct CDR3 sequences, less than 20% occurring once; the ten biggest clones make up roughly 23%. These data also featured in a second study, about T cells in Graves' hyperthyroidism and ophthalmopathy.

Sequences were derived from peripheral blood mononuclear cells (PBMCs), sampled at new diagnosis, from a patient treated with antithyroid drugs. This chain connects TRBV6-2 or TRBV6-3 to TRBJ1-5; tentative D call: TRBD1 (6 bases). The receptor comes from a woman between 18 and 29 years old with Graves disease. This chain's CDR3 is CASRGGGAEQPQHF. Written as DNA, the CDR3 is TGTGCCAGCAGGGGGGGGGGGGCCGAACAGCCCCAGCATTTT.